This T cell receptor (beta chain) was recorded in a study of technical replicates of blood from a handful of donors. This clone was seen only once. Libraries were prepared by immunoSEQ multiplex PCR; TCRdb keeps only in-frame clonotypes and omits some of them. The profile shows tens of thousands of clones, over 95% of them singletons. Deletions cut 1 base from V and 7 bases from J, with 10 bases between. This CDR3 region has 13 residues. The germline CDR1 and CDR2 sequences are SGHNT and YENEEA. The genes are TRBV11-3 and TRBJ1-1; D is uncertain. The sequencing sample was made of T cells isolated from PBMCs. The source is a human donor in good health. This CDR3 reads CASSLVFPGEAFF. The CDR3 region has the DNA TGTGCCAGCAGCTTAGTGTTCCCCGGTGAAGCTTTCTTT.